This T cell receptor beta chain came from a study of T-cell memory formation after mild COVID-19. Across the whole study: TCR clustering was largely donor specific. Study-wide findings and caveats: Researchers found some responding clones in pre-infection memory, a sign that cross-reactive memory joined. Whereas later expanders leaned CD4+, clones contracting day 15 to 85 showed a balanced CD4/CD8 makeup.

Using constant-segment primers, 5'RACE produced TCR alpha and TCR beta cDNA libraries carrying sample barcodes and UMIs. Via MiXCR, TCRdb re-called the 5' RACE reads, giving one row per CDR3 protein. The sample has 280,000 or so distinct CDR3 sequences, 8.2% seen once; the top ten hold 22%. CDR1 MRHNA and CDR2 SNTAGT come from the germline V gene. This CDR3 has 14 amino acids. V dropped 1 base and J dropped 7 bases, with 11 bases sitting between them. To note about this clonotype: As yet, its antigen is unknown.

This TCR derives from a man aged 18 to 35 who had mild COVID-19 (a few samples of this study predate the infection). Cell type and time point are not known. The sequencing input was PBMCs or a T cell subset sorted from them (not recorded which). This sequence joins TRBV6-4 and TRBJ2-1, with a tentative D call TRBD2 (6 bases). CDR3 in amino acids: CASSDFGGTNEQFF. In nucleotides, the CDR3 is TGTGCCAGCAGTGACTTTGGGGGGACGAATGAGCAGTTCTTC.